These 2 T cell receptor beta chains came from one sample sequenced in a study of cytomegalovirus exposure and HLA in healthy donors (dated by TCRdb to 2016 to 2017). Receptor libraries were prepared by the immunoSEQ multiplex PCR assay. For the multiplex PCR, a mixture combining 60 forward primers for TCR Vbeta segments and 13 reverse primers for TCR Jbeta segments was used. Held by TCRdb, this immuneACCESS table contains in-frame sequences only and omits some clones. Under half of the omission traces to an unresolved V gene where checked; the cause of the rest is unknown. In this sample the table shows about 190,000 clones, about 77% of which occur a single time. The ten largest clones add up to approximately 2% of the sample. Material: PBMCs. These receptors originate from a woman in her twenties or thirties in good health and CMV-seropositive.

The chain links TRBV6-5 to TRBJ1-1; D is undetermined. With 5 bases removed from V and 4 bases from J, the gap between germline ends came to 11 bases. The length of the CDR3 is 13 residues. CDR1 is MNHEY, CDR2 SVGAGI, per germline. This CDR3 reads CASSGRLVTEAFF. The DNA of the CDR3 is TGTGCCAGCAGTGGCAGGTTAGTCACTGAAGCTTTCTTT.

The rearrangement links TRBV19 to TRBJ1-1, with 8 bases identical to TRBD1. In germline, CDR1 is LNHDA, CDR2 SQIVND (reference sequence). The CDR3 is 14 amino acids. V shed 4 bases and J 7 bases; nucleotides not matched to a gene: 8. The CDR3 region is CASSRTGILFEAFF. As DNA, the CDR3 is TGTGCCAGTAGTAGGACAGGGATTTTATTTGAAGCTTTCTTT.